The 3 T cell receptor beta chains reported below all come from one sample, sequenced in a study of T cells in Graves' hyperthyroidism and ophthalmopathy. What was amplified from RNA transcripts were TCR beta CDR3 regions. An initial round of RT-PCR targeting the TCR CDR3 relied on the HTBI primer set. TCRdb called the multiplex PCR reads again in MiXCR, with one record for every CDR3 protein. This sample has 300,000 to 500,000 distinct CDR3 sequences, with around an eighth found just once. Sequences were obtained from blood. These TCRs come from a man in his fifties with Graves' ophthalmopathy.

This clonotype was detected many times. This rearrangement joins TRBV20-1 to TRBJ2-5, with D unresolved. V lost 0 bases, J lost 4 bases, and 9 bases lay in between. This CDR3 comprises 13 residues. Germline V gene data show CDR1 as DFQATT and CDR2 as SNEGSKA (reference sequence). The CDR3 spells CSARESGVETQYF. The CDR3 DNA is TGCAGTGCTAGAGAGAGTGGGGTAGAGACCCAGTACTTC.

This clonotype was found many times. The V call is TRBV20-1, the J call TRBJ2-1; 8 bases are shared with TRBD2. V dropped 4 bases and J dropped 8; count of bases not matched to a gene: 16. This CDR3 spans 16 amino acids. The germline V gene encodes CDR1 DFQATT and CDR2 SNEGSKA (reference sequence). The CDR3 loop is CSATNPVGTRGYEQFF. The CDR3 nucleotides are TGCAGTGCTACTAACCCGGTGGGGACTAGAGGTTATGAGCAGTTCTTC.

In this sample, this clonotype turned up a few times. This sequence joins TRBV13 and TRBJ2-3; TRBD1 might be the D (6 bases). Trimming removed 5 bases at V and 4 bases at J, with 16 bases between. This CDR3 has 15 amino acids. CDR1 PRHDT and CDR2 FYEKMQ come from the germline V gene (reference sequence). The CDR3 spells CASSPNRDLADTQYF. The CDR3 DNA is TGTGCCAGCAGCCCGAACAGGGATCTCGCAGATACGCAGTATTTT.